A single sample gave rise to the 27 T cell receptor beta chains below, sequenced in a study of blood T cells in healthy people across ages. Next came a second PCR, run for roughly 6 to 11 cycles, which used a sample-barcoded 5' primer along with a J-beta primer mix. A single record per CDR3 protein comes from TCRdb applying MiXCR to the 5' RACE reads. The data hold about 400,000 distinct CDR3 sequences, with about half observed a single time. The sequenced sample consisted of blood. These receptors came from a man aged 55 to 70 in good health.

The chain is built from TRBV12-3 or TRBV12-4 and TRBJ2-3; D remains ambiguous. The V end was cut by 5 bases, the J end by 2 bases, with 14 bases between. This CDR3 comprises 15 residues. In DNA form, the CDR3 reads TGTGCCAGCAGTCCCTCGTACGAATCCACAGATACGCAGTATTTT. As protein: CASSPSYESTDTQYF.

The chain joins TRBV14 to TRBJ1-6; 9 bases are a match to TRBD1. The CDR3 sequence is 16 residues long. Germline lookup yields CDR1 SGHDN and CDR2 FVKESK. Trimming took 2 bases from V and 7 from J; bases not matched to a gene: 6. The CDR3 nucleotides are TGTGCCAGCAGCCAAACACAGGGGGCGAACAATTCACCCCTCCACTTT. It specifies CASSQTQGANNSPLHF.

The chain carries TRBV20-1 and TRBJ2-3; D is possibly TRBD1 or TRBD2 (5 bases each). With 5 bases removed from V and 5 bases from J, the gap between germline ends came to 17 bases. The CDR3 extends over 14 amino acids. CDR1 and CDR2 (germline): DFQATT, SNEGSKA (reference sequence). This CDR3 reads CSAYGTREVDTQYF. The CDR3 coding sequence is TGCAGTGCTTACGGGACCCGAGAGGTAGATACGCAGTATTTT.

The rearrangement joins TRBV11-2 to TRBJ2-6, with D perhaps TRBD2 (6 bases). There are 16 residues in the CDR3. The ends were cut back, 7 bases at V and 0 bases at J, with 13 bases in the middle. CDR1 and CDR2 (germline): SGHAT, FQNNGV. The CDR3 DNA sequence: TGTGCCAGCACTTTAGGGAGGATCTCTGGGGCCAACGTCCTGACTTTC. It specifies CASTLGRISGANVLTF.

The V call is TRBV7-9, the J call TRBJ2-5, with D unclear. CDR3 size: 11 residues. The V end was cut by 7 bases, the J end by 5 bases, with 8 bases between. Germline V CDR1 and CDR2: SEHNR, FQNEAQ (reference sequence). CDR3 DNA sequence: TGTGCCAGCACCTTCGGGGAGACCCAGTACTTC. Its translation is CASTFGETQYF.

This chain links TRBV27 with TRBJ2-7; 7 bases line up with TRBD1. The V gene's germline CDR1 is MNHEY and CDR2 SMNVEV (reference sequence). The J segment lost 0 bases and the V segment lost 6 bases, leaving 11 bases of the junction unmatched. The CDR3 contains 16 residues. Here the CDR3 reads CASSHVGTAASYEQYF. CDR3 coding DNA: TGTGCCAGCAGCCACGTAGGGACAGCGGCCTCCTACGAGCAGTACTTC.

The chain uses TRBV18 and TRBJ1-5; TRBD1 matches 9 bases. Germline CDR1 KGHSH, CDR2 LQKENI. The CDR3 has 17 amino acids. V was clipped by 2 bases and J by 6 bases; unmatched bases: 11. Here the CDR3 reads CASSPARTQGATQPQHF. In DNA, the CDR3 is TGTGCCAGCTCACCAGCGCGGACACAGGGGGCTACTCAGCCCCAGCATTTT.

This clonotype was recorded many times. The chain is built from TRBV7-2 and TRBJ2-7; 8 bases fit TRBD2. The CDR3 sequence is 15 residues long. Losses at the gene ends were 5 bases for V and 2 bases for J; bases not matched to a gene: 8. Germline V lookup: CDR1 SGHTA, CDR2 FQGNSA. CDR3 coding DNA: TGTGCCAGCAGCGCTGGCGGGAGGCGGGCCTACGAGCAGTACTTC. Amino acid sequence: CASSAGGRRAYEQYF.

This clonotype has a count of ten or more. The chain carries TRBV4-1 and TRBJ2-1, with D perhaps matching TRBD1 or TRBD2 (5 bases each). V was clipped by 4 bases and J by 8 bases, with 9 bases between them. Germline V gene data show CDR1 as MGHRA and CDR2 as YSYEKL. The CDR3 covers 12 residues. In nucleotides, the CDR3 is TGCGCCAGCAGCCTCGGGACGGATGAGCAGTTCTTC. Protein product: CASSLGTDEQFF.

The chain employs TRBV7-6 and TRBJ2-1; TRBD2 matches at 7 bases. Trimming removed 5 bases from V and 2 bases from J; junction bases left unmatched: 15. CDR3 size: 18 residues. Per the germline V gene, CDR1 is SGHVS and CDR2 is FNYEAQ. The CDR3 sequence is CASSPKGLADLPYNEQFF. As DNA, the CDR3 is TGTGCCAGCAGCCCCAAGGGTCTAGCGGACTTACCCTACAATGAGCAGTTCTTC.

In regard to this clonotype: One end of the junction fails to match germline, which may point to a read error. The rearrangement links TRBV7-9 to TRBJ2-5, with no clear D. The end of the DNA aligns better with TRBJ2-7, so the J call may be wrong. Per the germline V gene, CDR1 is SEHNR and CDR2 is FQNEAQ (reference sequence). This CDR3 contains 12 residues. CDR3 in DNA: TGTTCCAGCAGCTTAGACGCCTACGAGCAGTACTTC. This gives the protein CSSSLDAYEQYF.

This clonotype was seen only a few times. The V call is TRBV28, the J call TRBJ2-5, with 10 bases matching TRBD1. This CDR3 contains 16 residues. CDR1 is MDHEN and CDR2 is SYDVKM in the germline V gene. After removal of 3 bases from V and 11 bases from J, the junction contained 15 bases not matched to a gene. CDR3 nucleotide sequence: TGTGCCAGCAGTTTGGCATCCGGGACAGGGGTTCGAGAGCAGTACTTC. It specifies CASSLASGTGVREQYF.

This clonotype was seen a handful of times. Here the CDR3 DNA reads TGTGCCATCAGTGAGGGCACAAATTCACCCCTCCACTTT. Protein: CAISEGTNSPLHF. The rearrangement joins TRBV10-3 to TRBJ1-6; D gene uncertain. This CDR3 contains 13 residues. Between the trimmed V and J ends, which lost 2 bases and 7 bases, there was a span of 6 bases. The V gene's germline CDR1 is ENHRY and CDR2 SYGVKD.

The table lists this clonotype with many counts. The chain couples TRBV2 to TRBJ2-4; D unclear. Germline-derived CDR1 and CDR2 are SNHLY and FYNNEI. Trimming took off 4 bases at V and 7 bases at J, with 11 bases between the two ends. The CDR3 is 13 amino acids. Here the CDR3 reads CASSGGGVNIQYF. The CDR3 coding sequence is TGTGCCAGCAGTGGGGGTGGGGTGAACATTCAGTACTTC.

This clonotype was picked up a small number of times. V and J are TRBV5-1 and TRBJ2-7; D uncertain. V lost 2 bases and J lost 1, with 10 bases in between. This CDR3 comprises 14 residues. Looked up from germline, CDR1 is SGHRS and CDR2 is YFSETQ. The CDR3 is CASSFGPNSYEQYF. For the CDR3, the DNA is TGCGCCAGCAGCTTTGGACCTAATTCCTACGAGCAGTACTTC. Based on the CDR3 plus reference TRBV5-1 and TRBJ2-7, the full variable domain is KAGVTQTPRYLIKTRGQQVTLSCSPISGHRSVSWYQQTPGQGLQFLFEYFSETQRNKGNFPGRFSGRQFSNSRSEMNVSTLELGDSALYLCASSFGPNSYEQYFGPGTRLTVT.

The chain uses TRBV10-3 and TRBJ2-7, with 9 bases identical to TRBD1. Germline CDR1 ENHRY, CDR2 SYGVKD. The CDR3 is made up of 15 amino acids. Losses at the gene ends were 7 bases for V and 2 bases for J; bases not matched to a gene: 9. CDR3: CAIKDGTGSTYEQYF. The CDR3 DNA reads TGTGCCATCAAGGACGGGACAGGGAGCACCTACGAGCAGTACTTC.

This chain uses TRBV4-3 with TRBJ2-7; D assignment may be TRBD1 or TRBD2 (5 bases each). Deletions cut 0 bases from V and 3 bases from J, with 18 bases between. This CDR3 spans 17 amino acids. Germline-derived CDR1 and CDR2 are LGHNA and YSLEER. The CDR3 loop is CASSQDPPGSGLYEQYF. The CDR3 DNA reads TGCGCCAGCAGCCAAGATCCCCCAGGGTCGGGGCTCTACGAGCAGTACTTC.

A few counts support this clonotype. The chain has TRBV10-3 and TRBJ1-6; D is perhaps TRBD1 (6 bases). V lost 0 bases to trimming and J lost 7 bases, with 13 bases between them. The CDR3 is 16 amino acids. Per germline, CDR1 ENHRY and CDR2 SYGVKD. In nucleotides, the CDR3 is TGTGCCATCAGTGAGTCGACGAGGGGGGGAAATTCACCCCTCCACTTT. Translated: CAISESTRGGNSPLHF.

The chain is built from TRBV10-1 and TRBJ2-7; unclear D gene. Near its end, the DNA agrees better with TRBJ2-5, so the J call may be wrong. CDR1 is WNHNN, CDR2 SYGVQD, per germline (reference sequence). This CDR3 has 13 amino acids. Here the CDR3 reads CASAKVGEETQYF. The CDR3 DNA follows: TGCGCCAGCGCCAAGGTGGGCGAGGAGACCCAGTACTTC.

This chain joins TRBV6-1 and TRBJ2-7, with a tentative D call TRBD2 (5 bases). Trimming pared 2 bases from V and 9 bases from J, leaving 14 bases between. The CDR3 spans 13 residues. CDR1 is MNHNS, CDR2 SASEGT, per germline. The CDR3 nucleotides are TGTGCCAGCAGTGAAACTGGAGGTCAACGGCAGTACTTC. It is translated as CASSETGGQRQYF.

This clonotype has just a few counts. As DNA, the CDR3 is TGTGCCAGCGGAGGGGATAGCAATCAGCCCCAGCATTTT. Residues: CASGGDSNQPQHF. The chain couples TRBV6-1 to TRBJ1-5; possible D gene TRBD1, 5 bases. This CDR3 is built from 13 residues. V was trimmed by 8 bases and J by 0 bases, leaving 8 bases between them. Germline CDR1 reads MNHNS; CDR2 reads SASEGT.

This clonotype has at least ten counts. V is TRBV28 and J is TRBJ2-7; D remains unclear. This CDR3 contains 11 residues. CDR1 MDHEN and CDR2 SYDVKM come from the germline V gene. V was shortened by 5 bases and J by 3 bases, with 5 bases between the two germline ends. The CDR3, as DNA: TGTGCCAGCAGTGCCTACTACGAGCAGTACTTC. Amino acid sequence: CASSAYYEQYF.

For this clonotype: Just one base apart from a much larger clone, this may be a read error. The chain is built from TRBV18 and TRBJ2-7; D could derive from TRBD1 or TRBD2 (5 bases each). This CDR3 spans 13 amino acids. In germline, CDR1 is KGHSH, CDR2 LQKENI. The ends were cut back, 9 bases at V and 3 bases at J, with 15 bases in the middle. CDR3 nucleotides: TGTGCCAGTGCCGGGACCGAGATCTACGAGCAGTACTTC. Its protein is CASAGTEIYEQYF.

This clonotype has only a few counts. This chain links TRBV16 with TRBJ1-2; D gene unclear. The V gene lost 2 bases and the J gene lost 6 bases, with 16 bases spanning the gap. Germline CDR1 KGHSY, CDR2 FQNENV. The CDR3 totals 15 residues. The CDR3, as DNA: TGTGCCAGCAGCCAACCCGACCCCCCGTTAGATGGCTACACCTTC. It translates to CASSQPDPPLDGYTF.

The chain joins TRBV7-9 to TRBJ2-7; D might be TRBD1 or TRBD2, each matching 6 bases. Trimming left V 7 bases short and J 7 bases short, with 17 bases between. Per germline, CDR1 SEHNR and CDR2 FQNEAQ (reference sequence). The CDR3 loop spans 13 amino acids. The CDR3 spells CASTPVGGLEQYF. The DNA of the CDR3 is TGTGCCAGCACCCCAGTTGGGGGGCTGGAGCAGTACTTC.

This chain joins TRBV6-5 and TRBJ2-4, with TRBD1 matching 10 bases. With the DNA end fitting TRBJ2-7 better, the J assignment may be wrong. Per the germline V gene, CDR1 is MNHEY and CDR2 is SVGAGI. The CDR3 is 14 amino acids. DNA of the CDR3: TGTGCCAGCAGTCCAGACAGGGGGCAAAACGAGCAGTACTTC. It yields the protein CASSPDRGQNEQYF.

The genes are TRBV20-1 and TRBJ2-5; D is ambiguous. Germline assignment: CDR1 DFQATT and CDR2 SNEGSKA (reference sequence). Trimming stripped 6 bases from V and 4 bases from J, with 6 bases between. The CDR3 length is 10 residues. The CDR3 DNA sequence: TGCAGTGCGGCGGCAGAGACCCAGTACTTC. Translating it yields CSAAAETQYF.